A single sample is the source of the 30 T cell receptor beta chains below, sequenced in a study of T cells in Graves' hyperthyroidism and ophthalmopathy. Template material for amplifying TCR beta CDR3 regions consisted of RNA transcripts. The HTBI primer set served for first-round RT-PCR of the TCR CDR3. TCRdb reanalysed the multiplex PCR reads using MiXCR and keeps one entry per CDR3 protein. In the table there are 150,000 or so distinct CDR3 sequences, approximately 20% of which are singletons. The material sequenced was blood. The source of these receptors is a woman between 50 and 59 years old with Graves' hyperthyroidism that later progressed to Graves' ophthalmopathy.

This clonotype was detected ten times or more. The DNA for the CDR3 is TGTGCCAGCAGGACAGGGGGCTCCTACGAGCAGTACTTC. Its translation is CASRTGGSYEQYF. The chain combines TRBV28 with TRBJ2-7, with 9 nucleotides matching TRBD1. Germline lookup yields CDR1 MDHEN and CDR2 SYDVKM. Losses at the gene ends were 6 bases for V and 0 bases for J; bases not matched to a gene: 0. There are 13 residues in the CDR3.

This clonotype was seen at least ten times. The rearrangement uses TRBV29-1 and TRBJ2-3; a weak D match, TRBD2 (6 bases). CDR3 length: 12 amino acids. Germline V gene data show CDR1 as SQVTM and CDR2 as ANQGSEA. V was trimmed by 4 bases and J by 1 base, leaving 6 bases between them. CDR3 nucleotide sequence: TGCAGCGTTGCGGGGGGCACAGATACGCAGTATTTT. Translated: CSVAGGTDTQYF.

There are a few counts of this clonotype. The rearrangement uses TRBV9 and TRBJ2-1; perhaps TRBD2 as D (6 bases). This CDR3 comprises 16 residues. The germline CDR1 and CDR2 sequences are SGDLS and YYNGEE. With 2 bases removed from V and 3 bases from J, the gap between germline ends came to 15 bases. CDR3 in amino acids: CASSVSLSGLYNEQFF. DNA of the CDR3: TGTGCCAGCAGCGTCTCCCTTAGCGGCCTCTACAATGAGCAGTTCTTC.

The rearrangement uses TRBV19 and TRBJ2-2; 9 nucleotides match TRBD1. CDR1 LNHDA and CDR2 SQIVND come from the germline V gene (reference sequence). This CDR3 is built from 15 residues. The ends lost 8 bases at V and 4 bases at J; junction bases unmatched: 8. CDR3 protein: CASGNRGHTTGELFF. CDR3 in DNA: TGTGCCAGTGGTAACAGGGGGCATACCACCGGGGAGCTGTTTTTT.

V usage is TRBV5-1 and J usage is TRBJ1-4; maybe TRBD1 (5 bases). V lost 4 bases and J 4 bases, leaving 11 bases between the germline ends. This CDR3 has 14 residues. The germline gives CDR1 SGHRS, CDR2 YFSETQ. CDR3 nucleotides: TGCGCCAGCAGCCGGGACGGAATTAATGAAAAACTGTTTTTT. Translation gives CASSRDGINEKLFF.

Many counts were recorded for this clonotype. The genes are TRBV5-8 and TRBJ2-5, with TRBD1 identical over 8 bases. The CDR3 spans 15 residues. V lost 4 bases and J lost 2; bases outside the gene matches: 7. Germline V gene lookup returns CDR1 SGHTS and CDR2 YDEGEE. The CDR3 protein is CASSRTGREQETQYF. In DNA, the CDR3 is TGTGCCAGCAGCCGGACAGGGAGAGAACAAGAGACCCAGTACTTC.

The V gene is TRBV6-1, the J gene TRBJ1-5; 7 nucleotides match TRBD1. Germline lookup yields CDR1 MNHNS and CDR2 SASEGT. The V segment lost 6 bases and the J segment 0 bases; nucleotides outside the gene matches: 8. This CDR3 is built from 16 residues. The CDR3 here is CASRLLTGNSNQPQHF. DNA of the CDR3: TGTGCCAGCAGGTTATTGACAGGGAATAGCAATCAGCCCCAGCATTTT.

The J gene is TRBJ2-5, the V gene TRBV5-1, with D possibly matching TRBD1 (6 bases). CDR3 length: 14 amino acids. CDR1 and CDR2 (germline): SGHRS, YFSETQ. V dropped 4 bases and J dropped 2 bases, with 12 bases sitting between them. The CDR3 sequence is CASSTGTIQETQYF. As DNA, the CDR3 is TGCGCCAGCAGCACCGGGACAATACAAGAGACCCAGTACTTC.

To note about this clonotype: A read error is possible here, since a much larger clone lies one base away. The chain employs TRBV7-9 and TRBJ1-5; the match to TRBD1 covers 9 bases. J lost 7 bases, V lost 1 base, and 5 bases had no gene match. This CDR3 is 15 amino acids long. Germline V gene sequence: CDR1 SEHNR, CDR2 FQNEAQ (reference sequence). The CDR3 region is CASSLEGQGGQPQHF. In nucleotides, the CDR3 is TGTGCCAGCAGCTTAGAGGGACAGGGAGGACAGCCCCAGCATTTT.

This clonotype was seen repeatedly, ten times or more. CDR3 sequence: CASRPGLAVYEQYF. The CDR3 coding sequence is TGTGCCAGCAGACCGGGACTAGCTGTCTACGAGCAGTACTTC. The chain combines TRBV12-3 or TRBV12-4 with TRBJ2-7; 9 nucleotides align to TRBD2. The V gene end was trimmed by 6 bases and the J gene end by 3 bases; junction bases not matched to a gene: 6. This CDR3 is built from 14 residues.

This clonotype was observed at least ten times. The gene calls are TRBV6-1 and TRBJ1-6; the D gene is possibly TRBD1 (6 bases). CDR1 and CDR2 from the germline V gene are MNHNS and SASEGT. This CDR3 has 14 residues. Trimming pared 5 bases from V and 8 bases from J, leaving 13 bases between. The CDR3 loop is CASSNRALDSPLHF. The DNA for the CDR3 is TGTGCCAGCAGTAACAGGGCATTGGATTCACCCCTCCACTTT.

The V call is TRBV7-8, the J call TRBJ1-4; weak D call: TRBD1 (5 bases). Trimming removed 6 bases from V and 4 bases from J, with 15 bases in between. CDR1 is SGHVS, CDR2 FQNEAQ, per germline. The CDR3 sequence is 15 residues long. The CDR3 here is CASSPSLGGNEKLFF. For the CDR3, the DNA is TGTGCCAGCAGTCCCTCATTGGGGGGTAATGAAAAACTGTTTTTT.

This clonotype was found many times. The V call is TRBV20-1, the J call TRBJ1-5; no reliable D call. V lost 2 bases, J lost 0 bases, and 11 bases lay in between. This CDR3 comprises 15 residues. Germline assignment: CDR1 DFQATT and CDR2 SNEGSKA (reference sequence). CDR3 protein: CSARCETYSNQPQHF. CDR3 bases: TGCAGTGCTAGATGCGAGACCTATAGCAATCAGCCCCAGCATTTT.

The V call is TRBV20-1, the J call TRBJ2-3; D might be TRBD2 (6 bases). The V and J ends lost 6 bases and 1 base respectively, with 14 bases between them. This CDR3 comprises 14 residues. Germline V gene data show CDR1 as DFQATT and CDR2 as SNEGSKA (reference sequence). Here the CDR3 DNA reads TGCAGTGCCTTTAGACCGGGGGGCACAGATACGCAGTATTTT. As protein: CSAFRPGGTDTQYF.

This rearrangement joins TRBV11-2 to TRBJ2-1, with D tentatively TRBD1 (6 bases). V lost 2 bases, J lost 7 bases, and 18 bases lay in between. CDR1 and CDR2 (germline): SGHAT, FQNNGV. The CDR3 is 16 residues long. The CDR3 protein is CASSLTPGRGVNEQFF. DNA for the CDR3: TGTGCCAGCAGCTTAACCCCGGGCAGGGGCGTAAATGAGCAGTTCTTC. The variable domain in full, completed from reference TRBV11-2 and TRBJ2-1, reads EAGVAQSPRYKIIEKRQSVAFWCNPISGHATLYWYQQILGQGPKLLIQFQNNGVVDDSQLPKDRFSAERLKGVDSTLKIQPAKLEDSAVYLCASSLTPGRGVNEQFFGPGTRLTVL.

The chain has TRBV2 and TRBJ2-7; 8 bases align to TRBD1. In germline, CDR1 is SNHLY, CDR2 FYNNEI. The junction had 2 bases not matched to a gene; V was cut back by 4 bases and J by 0 bases. This CDR3 contains 14 residues. CDR3 sequence: CASSGQGSSYEQYF. CDR3 coding DNA: TGTGCCAGCAGTGGACAGGGGAGCTCCTACGAGCAGTACTTC.

Comment on this clonotype: A single base separates this from a much larger clone, so it may be a read error. The chain uses TRBV30 and TRBJ2-1; maybe TRBD2 (7 bases). This CDR3 has 15 amino acids. In germline, CDR1 is GTSNPN, CDR2 SVGIG (reference sequence). Here the CDR3 DNA reads TGTGCCTGGGGGGGGGGGCTCCTATCTTTCAATGAGCAGTCCTTC. This encodes CAWGGGLLSFNEQSF.

The chain employs TRBV29-1 and TRBJ2-1; the D is unclear. The CDR3 spans 12 residues. V lost 4 bases, J lost 4 bases, and 8 bases lay in between. Germline CDR1 reads SQVTM; CDR2 reads ANQGSEA. CDR3 nucleotides: TGCAGCGTTGTGTGGCTATACAATGAGCAGTTCTTC. This gives the protein CSVVWLYNEQFF.

J is TRBJ2-7 and V is TRBV29-1; 11 positions agree with TRBD2. CDR1 SQVTM and CDR2 ANQGSEA come from the germline V gene. V shed 6 bases and J 2 bases; nucleotides not matched to a gene: 9. The CDR3 is 15 residues long. The CDR3 region is CSVERLAGGTYEQYF. CDR3 bases: TGCAGCGTAGAACGGCTAGCGGGAGGAACCTACGAGCAGTACTTC.

CDR3 in amino acids: CAWGLNSYEQYF. For the CDR3, the DNA is TGTGCCTGGGGACTCAACTCCTACGAGCAGTACTTC. The chain joins TRBV30 to TRBJ2-7, with a possible D match to TRBD2 (5 bases). V lost 5 bases to trimming and J lost 0 bases, with 8 bases between them. The CDR3 spans 12 residues. Germline CDR1 reads GTSNPN; CDR2 reads SVGIG (reference sequence).

The table lists this clonotype with a count of one. This rearrangement joins TRBV20-1 to TRBJ2-2, with 9 nucleotides matching TRBD2. From germline, CDR1 is DFQATT and CDR2 SNEGSKA (reference sequence). With V trimmed by 1 base and J by 4 bases, 16 bases remained unmatched. This CDR3 region has 19 residues. CDR3 DNA: TGCAGTGCTAGAGGGGGGGCGGGGGGGGGGGGGGGGGGCACCGGGGAGCTGTTTTTT. Protein: CSARGGAGGGGGGTGELFF.

Written as DNA, the CDR3 is TGTGCCAGTAGTATCTTATCCAGGGGCTCTGGAAACACCATATATTTT. The encoded protein is CASSILSRGSGNTIYF. This chain uses TRBV19 with TRBJ1-3; the D gene is possibly TRBD1 (6 bases). Trimming left V 3 bases short and J 0 bases short, with 12 bases between. Germline V gene data show CDR1 as LNHDA and CDR2 as SQIVND (reference sequence). CDR3 length: 16 amino acids.

This chain joins TRBV6-1 and TRBJ2-3; D not certain. CDR1 and CDR2 from the germline V gene are MNHNS and SASEGT. Trimming cost V 3 bases and J 10 bases, with 17 bases left between them. The CDR3 is 14 residues long. In DNA, the CDR3 is TGTGCCAGCAGTGATTTGGCAGGCCGCCGGTCGCAGTATTTT. Translation gives CASSDLAGRRSQYF.

This clonotype was found many times. The V gene is TRBV28, the J gene TRBJ2-1, with TRBD1 as a possible D gene (5 bases). CDR1 and CDR2 from the germline V gene are MDHEN and SYDVKM. V lost 7 bases and J lost 4, with 14 bases in between. The CDR3 has 14 amino acids. In DNA form, the CDR3 reads TGTGCCAGCATAGGGCAGGGTATTTACAATGAGCAGTTCTTC. The encoded protein is CASIGQGIYNEQFF.

This clonotype was observed many times. The rearrangement links TRBV7-2 to TRBJ2-7; 11 bases agree with TRBD2. J gave up 3 bases and V 2 bases, and 6 bases lay outside the gene matches. The CDR3 is made up of 16 amino acids. CDR1 is SGHTA, CDR2 FQGNSA, per germline. The CDR3 reads CASSLSGLAGFYEQYF. The CDR3 DNA is TGTGCCAGCAGCTTATCAGGACTAGCGGGTTTCTACGAGCAGTACTTC.

The J gene is TRBJ1-2, the V gene TRBV28; maybe TRBD1 (6 bases). This CDR3 is built from 20 residues. Germline V gene sequence: CDR1 MDHEN, CDR2 SYDVKM. Trimming pared 2 bases from V and 4 bases from J, leaving 29 bases between. CDR3 sequence (DNA): TGTGCCAGCAGTTTAAATTGGGAATACAGTGTCACAGGGCCCCCCTATGGCTACACCTTC. Protein: CASSLNWEYSVTGPPYGYTF.

This clonotype has only a few counts. CDR3: CASSQGDRGPYTGELFF. The CDR3 DNA reads as TGCGCCAGCAGCCAAGGGGACAGGGGGCCATACACCGGGGAGCTGTTTTTT. The chain joins TRBV4-1 to TRBJ2-2; the match to TRBD1 covers 12 bases. Germline CDR1 is MGHRA and CDR2 is YSYEKL. The CDR3 spans 17 residues. The V and J ends lost 1 base and 3 bases, in that order; junction bases with no gene match: 3.

This clonotype is a singleton in its sample. This chain uses TRBV11-2 with TRBJ1-1, with D perhaps TRBD1 (6 bases). The CDR3 is made up of 17 amino acids. Germline V gives CDR1 SGHAT, CDR2 FQNNGV. Trimming took off 1 base at V and 5 bases at J, with 20 bases between the two ends. CDR3 coding DNA: TGTGCCAGCAGCTTAGGTTTCGGGGGGCGCTTCCGGACTGAAGCTTTCTTT. This encodes CASSLGFGGRFRTEAFF.

This clonotype was counted ten times or more. The chain joins TRBV5-5 to TRBJ1-5; 10 nucleotides match TRBD1. CDR1 is SGHKS and CDR2 is YYEKEE in the germline V gene (reference sequence). CDR3 length equals 15 residues. V lost 4 bases and J lost 5; bases outside the gene matches: 6. For the CDR3, the DNA is TGTGCCAGCAGCCGGACAGGGGGGAGTGATCAGCCCCAGCATTTT. Amino acids: CASSRTGGSDQPQHF. Variable domain in full (rest from reference TRBV5-5 and TRBJ1-5): DAGVTQSPTHLIKTRGQQVTLRCSPISGHKSVSWYQQVLGQGPQFIFQYYEKEERGRGNFPDRFSARQFPNYSSELNVNALLLGDSALYLCASSRTGGSDQPQHFGDGTRLSIL.

This clonotype has a count of ten or more. The chain is built from TRBV7-9 and TRBJ2-7; 7 bases line up with TRBD2. There are 14 residues in the CDR3. The junction had 4 bases not matched to a gene; V was cut back by 5 bases and J by 0 bases. The germline V gene has CDR1 SEHNR and CDR2 FQNEAQ (reference sequence). The CDR3 nucleotides read TGTGCCAGCAGCCCCTCGGGGGGCTCCTACGAGCAGTACTTC. The encoded protein is CASSPSGGSYEQYF.